The 14 T cell receptor beta chains below were found in one sample sequenced in a study of CD4 and CD8 cells across lung adenocarcinoma regions. TCRdb used MiXCR to reprocess the PCR reads, holding one entry per CDR3 protein. The data show about 4,400 distinct CDR3 sequences, 45% to 60% seen once. The specimen sequenced was CD4+ T cells from the center of a lung tumor. The receptors derive from a female donor with lung adenocarcinoma. The CD4 and CD8 labels of this study may be unreliable.

A single count supports this clonotype. This chain links TRBV6-4 with TRBJ2-2, with D hard to call. Trimming left V 6 bases short and J 2 bases short, with 13 bases between. Germline lookup yields CDR1 MRHNA and CDR2 SNTAGT. The CDR3 spans 15 residues. The CDR3 spells CASRTRQFNTGELFF. CDR3 coding DNA: TGTGCCAGCAGGACTCGGCAGTTTAACACCGGGGAGCTGTTTTTT.

The rearrangement links TRBV10-3 to TRBJ2-1, with D perhaps matching TRBD1 (6 bases). With 5 bases removed from V and 7 bases from J, the gap between germline ends came to 6 bases. The CDR3 extends over 11 amino acids. Germline V gene sequence: CDR1 ENHRY, CDR2 SYGVKD. In nucleotides, the CDR3 is TGTGCCATCAGTCAGGGGAATGAGCAGTTCTTC. Translated, it gives CAISQGNEQFF.

There are a few counts of this clonotype. V gene TRBV10-1 combines with J gene TRBJ2-2, with D tentatively TRBD2 (6 bases). The CDR3 consists of 16 residues. Germline values: CDR1 WNHNN, CDR2 SYGVQD (reference sequence). V lost 0 bases and J lost 4, with 12 bases in between. CDR3 bases: TGCGCCAGCAGTGAGTCCCGCGCGGGAAGCACCGGGGAGCTGTTTTTT. Amino acids: CASSESRAGSTGELFF.

Concerning this clonotype itself: One end of the junction varies from germline; a read error may be responsible. The chain is built from TRBV27 and TRBJ2-3; the D gene is possibly TRBD2 (7 bases). Germline CDR1 and CDR2: MNHEY and SMNVEV (reference sequence). The CDR3 covers 16 residues. CDR3 region: CASRSRGPGGKNIQYF. In nucleotides, the CDR3 is TGTGCCAGCCGTTCCCGGGGGCCGGGAGGCAAAAACATTCAGTACTTT.

A word on this clonotype: One end of the junction fails to match germline, which may point to a read error. The chain has TRBV10-3 and TRBJ2-3; TRBD2 is a possible D gene (6 bases). This CDR3 comprises 14 residues. Germline CDR1 and CDR2: ENHRY and SYGVKD. The CDR3 loop is CAARVARDQETQYF. In DNA, the CDR3 is TGTGCCGCCCGAGTGGCGCGGGACCAAGAGACGCAGTATTTC.

This chain connects TRBV6-1 to TRBJ1-2; D is unresolved. Germline CDR1 is MNHNS and CDR2 is SASEGT. The CDR3 is made up of 13 amino acids. The V end lost 6 bases, the J end lost 2 bases, and 10 bases lay between the germline ends. The DNA of the CDR3 is TGTGCCAGCAGGATGGACGGGAACTATGGCTACACCTTC. Its translation: CASRMDGNYGYTF.

Judged by abundance, this clonotype is large. The chain carries TRBV7-2 and TRBJ2-5; 7 bases fit TRBD2. The J segment lost 5 bases and the V segment lost 3 bases, leaving 6 bases of the junction unmatched. The CDR3 has 14 residues. CDR1 and CDR2 from the germline V gene are SGHTA and FQGNSA. The chain's CDR3 is CASSFGGSGETQYF. The CDR3 nucleotides are TGTGCCAGCAGCTTCGGCGGGAGCGGTGAGACCCAGTACTTC.

This chain joins TRBV6-1 and TRBJ2-5, with 9 nucleotides matching TRBD2. Germline-derived CDR1 and CDR2 are MNHNS and SASEGT. The CDR3 consists of 14 residues. Losses at the gene ends were 4 bases for V and 8 bases for J; bases not matched to a gene: 8. The CDR3 coding sequence is TGTGCCAGCAGTGGGGGCGGGGGGGGCAACACCCAGTACTTC. Translation gives CASSGGGGGNTQYF.

This clonotype is large (0.1 to 1%) within its sample. CDR3 residues: CASILVRAGFSGANVLTF. CDR3 in DNA: TGTGCCAGCATCCTCGTCCGAGCGGGGTTCTCTGGGGCCAACGTCCTGACTTTC. The V gene is TRBV6-1, the J gene TRBJ2-6, with 7 bases aligning to TRBD2. The CDR3 consists of 18 residues. After removal of 7 bases from V and 0 bases from J, the junction contained 12 bases not matched to a gene. Germline-derived CDR1 and CDR2 are MNHNS and SASEGT.

Worth noting for this clonotype: This may come from a read error, since a much larger clone is one base off. The chain uses TRBV7-2 and TRBJ2-2, with D maybe TRBD2 (6 bases). CDR3 length: 14 residues. CDR1 is SGHTA, CDR2 FQGNSA, per germline. The CDR3 region is CASSSGLGTGELYF. CDR3 coding DNA: TGTGCCAGCAGCTCGGGACTTGGGACCGGGGAGCTGTATTTT.

The rearrangement links TRBV10-3 to TRBJ2-2, with 7 bases aligning to TRBD2. J gave up 2 bases and V 4 bases, and 1 base lay outside the gene matches. From germline, CDR1 is ENHRY and CDR2 SYGVKD. This CDR3 is 14 amino acids long. Written as DNA, the CDR3 is TGTGCCATCAGTGCGGGAGGTAACACCGGGGAGCTGTTTTTT. It yields the protein CAISAGGNTGELFF.

Comment on this clonotype: Mismatch with germline at one junction end may stem from a read error. The rearrangement uses TRBV10-3 and TRBJ2-3, with TRBD2 as a possible D gene (5 bases). Germline CDR1 ENHRY, CDR2 SYGVKD. This CDR3 has 13 residues. The CDR3 spells CATGMRAVNTQYF. The CDR3 DNA reads TGTGCCACGGGGATGAGAGCCGTAAATACTCAGTATTTT.

This clonotype is medium-sized. The chain carries TRBV7-2 and TRBJ1-1; D uncertain. In germline, CDR1 is SGHTA, CDR2 FQGNSA. Trimming took 5 bases from V and 6 from J, leaving 13 bases between them. The CDR3 is 13 residues long. The CDR3 region is CASSPAAGSEAFF. CDR3 in DNA: TGTGCCAGCAGCCCGGCGGCTGGTTCTGAAGCTTTCTTT.

This clonotype was recorded a few times. The V gene is TRBV5-1, the J gene TRBJ2-3; maybe TRBD1 (6 bases). The CDR3 totals 16 residues. The V gene lost 3 bases and the J gene lost 0 bases, with 14 bases spanning the gap. In germline, CDR1 is SGHRS, CDR2 YFSETQ. The chain's CDR3 is CASSSWGQPSTDTQYF. For the CDR3, the DNA is TGCGCCAGCAGCTCGTGGGGGCAACCAAGCACAGATACGCAGTATTTT. Supplemented by reference TRBV5-1 and TRBJ2-3, the full variable domain reads KAGVTQTPRYLIKTRGQQVTLSCSPISGHRSVSWYQQTPGQGLQFLFEYFSETQRNKGNFPGRFSGRQFSNSRSEMNVSTLELGDSALYLCASSSWGQPSTDTQYFGPGTRLTVL.